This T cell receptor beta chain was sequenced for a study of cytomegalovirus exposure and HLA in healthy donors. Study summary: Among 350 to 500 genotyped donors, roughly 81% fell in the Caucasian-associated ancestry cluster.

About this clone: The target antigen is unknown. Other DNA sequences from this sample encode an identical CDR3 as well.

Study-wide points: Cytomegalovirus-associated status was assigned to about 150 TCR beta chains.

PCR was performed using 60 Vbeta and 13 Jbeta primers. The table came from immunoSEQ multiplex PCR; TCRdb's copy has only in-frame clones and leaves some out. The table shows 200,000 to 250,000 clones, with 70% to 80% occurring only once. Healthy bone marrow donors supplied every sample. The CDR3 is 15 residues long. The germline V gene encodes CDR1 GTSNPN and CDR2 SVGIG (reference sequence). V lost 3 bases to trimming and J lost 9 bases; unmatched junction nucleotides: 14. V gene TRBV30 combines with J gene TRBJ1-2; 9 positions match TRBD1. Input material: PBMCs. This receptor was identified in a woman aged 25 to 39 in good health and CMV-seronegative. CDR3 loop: CAWRKVGQGFDSYTF. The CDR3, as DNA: TGTGCCTGGAGGAAAGTAGGACAGGGGTTCGATAGCTACACCTTC.